Following are 31 T cell receptor beta chains from one sample sequenced in a study of T cell clonotyping in hematopoietic cell transplantation. The time point denotes: recipient sample about 28 days before transplant, after cytoreduction. Sequenced by immunoSEQ multiplex PCR; TCRdb stores in-frame clones only, minus some. This sample has roughly 49,000 clones; 80% to 90% occur once, and the top ten carry about 6.1%. The sample consisted of peripheral blood mononuclear cells, taken before stem cell transplant. These receptors all stem from a man aged 60 to 69 with biphenotypic leukemia. Some clones in this sample may be carry-over from other donors' samples.

The chain employs TRBV5-1 and TRBJ2-5; 7 bases match TRBD2. Per the germline V gene, CDR1 is SGHRS and CDR2 is YFSETQ. CDR3 length: 14 residues. With 2 bases clipped from V and 5 bases from J, the junction kept 6 bases outside the gene matches. CDR3 bases: TGCGCCAGCAGCTTTACGGGAGGATTGGAGACCCAGTACTTC. Translated, it gives CASSFTGGLETQYF. The whole variable domain, remainder taken from reference TRBV5-1 and TRBJ2-5, is KAGVTQTPRYLIKTRGQQVTLSCSPISGHRSVSWYQQTPGQGLQFLFEYFSETQRNKGNFPGRFSGRQFSNSRSEMNVSTLELGDSALYLCASSFTGGLETQYFGPGTRLLVL.

The chain has TRBV19 and TRBJ1-5, with D perhaps TRBD1 (6 bases). The germline gives CDR1 LNHDA, CDR2 SQIVND (reference sequence). The CDR3 sequence is 16 residues long. V lost 4 bases and J lost 4, with 17 bases in between. CDR3: CASSRAAGGRNQPQHF. The DNA for the CDR3 is TGTGCCAGTAGTAGGGCCGCGGGGGGCCGTAATCAGCCCCAGCATTTT. The whole variable domain, filled in from reference TRBV19 and TRBJ1-5, reads DGGITQSPKYLFRKEGQNVTLSCEQNLNHDAMYWYRQDPGQGLRLIYYSQIVNDFQKGDIAEGYSVSREKKESFPLTVTSAQKNPTAFYLCASSRAAGGRNQPQHFGDGTRLSIL.

The chain uses TRBV4-1 and TRBJ2-3, with 8 bases lining up with TRBD1. After removal of 0 bases from V and 7 bases from J, the junction contained 12 bases not matched to a gene. This CDR3 comprises 17 residues. Looked up from germline, CDR1 is MGHRA and CDR2 is YSYEKL. The CDR3 spells CASSQDPGQGVSNTQYF. The CDR3, as DNA: TGCGCCAGCAGCCAAGACCCTGGACAGGGAGTTTCCAATACGCAGTATTTT.

The chain links TRBV14 to TRBJ1-4, with TRBD1 matching over 7 bases. V shed 1 base, J shed 7 bases, and the junction held 18 bases outside the gene matches. There are 19 residues in the CDR3. Germline values: CDR1 SGHDN, CDR2 FVKESK. CDR3 nucleotide sequence: TGTGCCAGCAGCCAAGCTCCGTATTTGCCCGGGACAGACTCTGAAAAACTGTTTTTT. Encoded protein: CASSQAPYLPGTDSEKLFF.

The chain combines TRBV28 with TRBJ2-3; D gene uncertain. The germline V and J ends were trimmed by 6 bases and 0 bases, with 7 bases remaining between them. Per the germline V gene, CDR1 is MDHEN and CDR2 is SYDVKM. CDR3 length: 13 residues. The chain's CDR3 is CASSPPSTDTQYF. The CDR3 bases are TGTGCCAGCAGCCCTCCTAGCACAGATACGCAGTATTTT. Together with reference TRBV28 and TRBJ2-3, the CDR3 gives the full variable domain: DVKVTQSSRYLVKRTGEKVFLECVQDMDHENMFWYRQDPGLGLRLIYFSYDVKMKEKGDIPEGYSVSREKKERFSLILESASTNQTSMYLCASSPPSTDTQYFGPGTRLTVL.

The chain joins TRBV30 to TRBJ2-1; the D is unclear. The V end was cut by 5 bases, the J end by 5 bases, with 13 bases between. The CDR3 contains 13 residues. Germline CDR1 GTSNPN, CDR2 SVGIG (reference sequence). CDR3 nucleotide sequence: TGTGCCTGGGCGACTCAGATGGACAATGAGCAGTTCTTC. It yields the protein CAWATQMDNEQFF.

The chain couples TRBV15 to TRBJ1-4, with 7 positions matching TRBD1. J lost 5 bases, V lost 4 bases, and 7 bases had no gene match. CDR1 LNHNV and CDR2 YYDKDF come from the germline V gene (reference sequence). This CDR3 spans 15 amino acids. The CDR3 bases are TGTGCCACCAGCAACGGCGAGACAGGGAATGAAAAACTGTTTTTT. Its protein product is CATSNGETGNEKLFF.

A few counts support this clone. The genes are TRBV6-1 and TRBJ1-2; D is uncertain. Germline assignment: CDR1 MNHNS and CDR2 SASEGT. V lost 4 bases and J lost 6, with 9 bases in between. The CDR3 length is 12 residues. The CDR3 DNA follows: TGTGCCAGCAGTGTGCTCGGGGATGGCTACACCTTC. It specifies CASSVLGDGYTF.

The chain carries TRBV6-5 and TRBJ1-1, with D hard to call. CDR1 is MNHEY and CDR2 is SVGAGI in the germline V gene. V lost 6 bases and J lost 2, with 10 bases in between. There are 13 residues in the CDR3. The CDR3 DNA is TGTGCCAGCAGCCTCTCGACTAACACTGAAGCTTTCTTT. This gives the protein CASSLSTNTEAFF.

This chain uses TRBV6-1 with TRBJ2-7, with 7 bases lining up with TRBD1. The V gene's germline CDR1 is MNHNS and CDR2 SASEGT. This CDR3 is built from 13 residues. Trimming took 8 bases from V and 3 from J; bases not matched to a gene: 7. CDR3 in amino acids: CASRGQENYEQYF. DNA of the CDR3: TGTGCCAGCCGTGGACAGGAGAACTACGAGCAGTACTTC.

This clone was recorded once. The genes are TRBV25-1 and TRBJ1-5; D might be TRBD1 (6 bases). V was cut by 4 bases and J by 5 bases, with 12 bases left in between. The CDR3 loop spans 14 amino acids. Germline V CDR1 and CDR2: MGHDK, SYGVNS. Here the CDR3 reads CASSVQGWDQPQHF. In DNA form, the CDR3 reads TGTGCCAGCAGTGTACAGGGATGGGATCAGCCCCAGCATTTT.

This clone was found once. This may stem from a read error, because a much larger clone lies one nucleotide away. The rearrangement links TRBV7-6 to TRBJ2-2; D gene unclear. The V end lost 1 base, the J end lost 6 bases, and 6 bases lay between the germline ends. The V gene's germline CDR1 is SGHVS and CDR2 FNYEAQ. The CDR3 has 13 amino acids. The CDR3 loop reads CASSLVGSGELFF. CDR3 bases: TGTGCCAGCAGCTTAGTGGGGTCCGGGGAGCTGTTTTTT. Together with reference TRBV7-6 and TRBJ2-2, the CDR3 gives the full variable domain: GAGVSQSPRYKVTKRGQDVALRCDPISGHVSLYWYRQALGQGPEFLTYFNYEAQQDKSGLPNDRFSAERPEGSISTLTIQRTEQRDSAMYRCASSLVGSGELFFGEGSRLTVL.

The chain joins TRBV27 to TRBJ2-2; D uncertain. This CDR3 has 13 amino acids. Trimming removed 6 bases at V and 7 bases at J, with 12 bases between. Germline V gene lookup returns CDR1 MNHEY and CDR2 SMNVEV (reference sequence). The DNA of the CDR3 is TGTGCCAGCAGAAGGTTCGGTGGCGGGGAGCTGTTTTTT. This gives the protein CASRRFGGGELFF.

This clone was seen just once. The chain carries TRBV19 and TRBJ1-1, with D tentatively TRBD1 (5 bases). The CDR3 totals 14 residues. Trimming removed 6 bases at V and 4 bases at J, with 15 bases between. Germline CDR1 reads LNHDA; CDR2 reads SQIVND (reference sequence). For the CDR3, the DNA is TGTGCCAGTAGGGTCTCGGGAGGGGTCACTGAAGCTTTCTTT. This sequence encodes CASRVSGGVTEAFF.

CDR3 nucleotide sequence: TGTGCCAGCAGTTCAGGGGCTGGAAACACCATATATTTT. As protein: CASSSGAGNTIYF. The chain couples TRBV27 to TRBJ1-3, with D possibly TRBD1 on 6 matching bases. With 4 bases removed from V and 2 bases from J, the gap between germline ends came to 6 bases. The CDR3 runs to 13 residues. Germline V gives CDR1 MNHEY, CDR2 SMNVEV (reference sequence).

This clone has only one observation. The chain carries TRBV29-1 and TRBJ1-2; D is unclear. The V and J ends lost 4 bases and 5 bases respectively, with 14 bases between them. This CDR3 region has 13 residues. Per the germline V gene, CDR1 is SQVTM and CDR2 is ANQGSEA. The CDR3 DNA sequence: TGCAGCGTTGTTCTCCCGGAACTTTATGGCTACACCTTC. Its translation is CSVVLPELYGYTF.

The V gene is TRBV28, the J gene TRBJ1-5; a possible D gene is TRBD1 (5 bases). This CDR3 contains 14 residues. The germline V gene encodes CDR1 MDHEN and CDR2 SYDVKM. The V end lost 8 bases, the J end lost 2 bases, and 13 bases lay between the germline ends. The CDR3 nucleotides read TGTGCCAGCGCCCAAGGAGGGGGCAATCAGCCCCAGCATTTT. It yields the protein CASAQGGGNQPQHF.

The CDR3 is CASSWGQSSGNTIYF. CDR3 nucleotide sequence: TGTGCCAGCAGCTGGGGACAAAGCTCTGGAAACACCATATATTTT. V gene TRBV5-4 combines with J gene TRBJ1-3, with a possible D match to TRBD1 (6 bases). The CDR3 runs 15 residues. The germline V gene has CDR1 SGHNT and CDR2 YYREEE (reference sequence). The ends were cut back, 3 bases at V and 0 bases at J, with 10 bases in the middle.

The chain has TRBV5-1 and TRBJ2-1, with D unresolved. V shed 0 bases and J shed 7 bases, with 11 bases lying between them. The V gene's germline CDR1 is SGHRS and CDR2 YFSETQ. CDR3 size: 14 residues. CDR3 nucleotide sequence: TGCGCCAGCAGCTTGGAAGTCGTGTCTAATGAGCAGTTCTTC. It is translated as CASSLEVVSNEQFF.

The CDR3, as DNA: TGTGCCACCAGCAGGGGGGGTAAAAACTACAATGAGCAGTTCTTC. As protein: CATSRGGKNYNEQFF. The chain recombines TRBV15 with TRBJ2-1; tentative D call: TRBD2 (6 bases). Per the germline V gene, CDR1 is LNHNV and CDR2 is YYDKDF (reference sequence). V was cut by 3 bases and J by 3 bases, with 12 bases left in between. CDR3 length equals 15 residues.

The CDR3 DNA is TGCAGCGTTCCGAATGACAATGAGCAGTTCTTC. Amino acid sequence: CSVPNDNEQFF. V usage is TRBV29-1 and J usage is TRBJ2-1; the D is unclear. Germline CDR1 and CDR2: SQVTM and ANQGSEA. V was pared by 5 bases and J by 5 bases, with 7 bases between. The CDR3 is 11 residues long.

This clone was seen only once. The V call is TRBV5-1, the J call TRBJ1-3; 7 positions agree with TRBD1. Germline V CDR1 and CDR2: SGHRS, YFSETQ. The CDR3 sequence is 14 residues long. V dropped 4 bases and J dropped 4; count of bases not matched to a gene: 5. CDR3 amino acids: CASSQATGGNTIYF. CDR3 DNA sequence: TGCGCCAGCAGCCAGGCGACAGGGGGAAACACCATATATTTT.

The chain joins TRBV30 to TRBJ2-3; a possible D gene is TRBD2 (5 bases). Germline values: CDR1 GTSNPN, CDR2 SVGIG (reference sequence). The CDR3 length is 13 residues. Trimming pared 3 bases from V and 2 bases from J, leaving 9 bases between. CDR3 residues: CAWREANTDTQYF. The CDR3 nucleotides read TGTGCCTGGAGGGAGGCAAACACAGATACGCAGTATTTT.

The chain employs TRBV6-1 and TRBJ2-5; D not certain. V was clipped by 4 bases and J by 5 bases, with 17 bases between them. This CDR3 contains 15 residues. Germline loops: CDR1 MNHNS, CDR2 SASEGT. The CDR3 region has the DNA TGTGCCAGCAGTGTAGCTCTAGTGGGTGGGGAGACCCAGTACTTC. Encoded protein: CASSVALVGGETQYF.

The chain couples TRBV5-1 to TRBJ1-5; TRBD1 aligns across 7 bases. Germline V gene sequence: CDR1 SGHRS, CDR2 YFSETQ. With V trimmed by 0 bases and J by 3 bases, 3 bases remained unmatched. This CDR3 has 15 amino acids. The CDR3 nucleotides are TGCGCCAGCAGCTTGGGGACAGGCCACAATCAGCCCCAGCATTTT. Translating it yields CASSLGTGHNQPQHF.

The rearrangement links TRBV5-1 to TRBJ1-2, with D possibly matching TRBD1 (5 bases). The CDR3 contains 17 residues. The germline V gene encodes CDR1 SGHRS and CDR2 YFSETQ. The V end lost 4 bases, the J end lost 0 bases, and 19 bases lay between the germline ends. CDR3 region: CASSPPTDSLSNYGYTF. The DNA of the CDR3 is TGCGCCAGCAGCCCCCCGACAGATTCCCTGTCTAACTATGGCTACACCTTC.

The chain is built from TRBV7-9 and TRBJ2-7; TRBD1 agrees at 9 bases. Germline trimming cut 4 bases from V and 6 bases from J; bases unmatched to any gene: 7. This CDR3 region has 14 residues. CDR1 and CDR2 from the germline V gene are SEHNR and FQNEAQ (reference sequence). The CDR3 loop reads CASSSETGGVEQYF. CDR3 nucleotide sequence: TGTGCCAGCAGCTCGGAGACAGGGGGAGTCGAGCAGTACTTC.

The chain carries TRBV14 and TRBJ2-1; TRBD1 matches 7 bases. The V and J ends lost 1 base and 6 bases, in that order; junction bases with no gene match: 0. Germline CDR1 reads SGHDN; CDR2 reads FVKESK. This CDR3 spans 13 amino acids. The DNA of the CDR3 is TGTGCCAGCAGCCAAGGGACAGGCAATGAGCAGTTCTTC. This gives the protein CASSQGTGNEQFF.

V is TRBV5-6 and J is TRBJ1-2; 8 bases line up with TRBD1. Trimming took 3 bases from V and 6 from J; bases not matched to a gene: 7. Germline V lookup: CDR1 SGHDT, CDR2 YYEEEE. The CDR3 runs to 14 residues. CDR3 nucleotide sequence: TGTGCCAGCAGCTCGGGGACAGGTAATGATGGCTACACCTTC. This encodes CASSSGTGNDGYTF.

The rearrangement joins TRBV11-2 to TRBJ1-5; D is ambiguous. There are 15 residues in the CDR3. V dropped 0 bases and J dropped 7 bases, with 13 bases sitting between them. Germline CDR1 reads SGHAT; CDR2 reads FQNNGV. CDR3 in amino acids: CASSLDVGAGQPQHF. As DNA, the CDR3 is TGTGCCAGCAGCTTAGACGTGGGAGCGGGACAGCCCCAGCATTTT.

J is TRBJ1-5 and V is TRBV4-3, with D hard to call. Trimming took 0 bases from V and 1 from J, leaving 10 bases between them. Per the germline V gene, CDR1 is LGHNA and CDR2 is YSLEER. The CDR3 totals 16 residues. The CDR3 sequence is CASSQDRARSNQPQHF. CDR3 nucleotides: TGCGCCAGCAGCCAAGATCGGGCCAGGAGCAATCAGCCCCAGCATTTT.